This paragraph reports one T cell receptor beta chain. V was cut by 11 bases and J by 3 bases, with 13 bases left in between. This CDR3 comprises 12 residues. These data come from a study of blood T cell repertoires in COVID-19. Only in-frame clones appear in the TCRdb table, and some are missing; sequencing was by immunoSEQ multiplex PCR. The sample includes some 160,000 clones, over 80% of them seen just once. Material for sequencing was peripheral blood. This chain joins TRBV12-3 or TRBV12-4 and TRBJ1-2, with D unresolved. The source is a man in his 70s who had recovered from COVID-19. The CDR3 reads CAVLTKDYGYTF. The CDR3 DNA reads TGTGCCGTACTTACTAAAGACTATGGCTACACCTTC.